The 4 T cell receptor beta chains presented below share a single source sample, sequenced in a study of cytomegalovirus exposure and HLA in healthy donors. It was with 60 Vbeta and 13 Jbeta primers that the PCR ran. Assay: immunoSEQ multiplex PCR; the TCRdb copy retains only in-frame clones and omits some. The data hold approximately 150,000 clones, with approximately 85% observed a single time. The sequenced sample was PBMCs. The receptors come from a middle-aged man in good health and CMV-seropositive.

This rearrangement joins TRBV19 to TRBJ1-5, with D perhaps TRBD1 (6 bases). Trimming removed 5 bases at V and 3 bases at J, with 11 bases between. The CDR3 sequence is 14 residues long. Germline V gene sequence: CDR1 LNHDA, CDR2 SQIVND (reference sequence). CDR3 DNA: TGTGCCAGTAGTTCCGACAGGATCAATCAGCCCCAGCATTTT. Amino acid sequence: CASSSDRINQPQHF.

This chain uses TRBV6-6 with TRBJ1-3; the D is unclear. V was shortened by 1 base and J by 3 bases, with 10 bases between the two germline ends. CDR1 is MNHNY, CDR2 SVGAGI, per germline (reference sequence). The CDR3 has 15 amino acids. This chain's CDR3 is CASSYYGQLGNTIYF. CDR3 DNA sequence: TGTGCCAGCAGTTACTATGGGCAGCTTGGAAACACCATATATTTT.

CDR3 in DNA: TGTGCCAGCAGCCAAGAAGGATACAGGGTAAGGTACTTC. Protein: CASSQEGYRVRYF. V gene TRBV4-2 combines with J gene TRBJ2-7, with TRBD1 as a possible D gene (6 bases). The ends were cut back, 0 bases at V and 12 bases at J, with 15 bases in the middle. CDR1 and CDR2 from the germline V gene are LGHNA and YNFKEQ. The CDR3 covers 13 residues.

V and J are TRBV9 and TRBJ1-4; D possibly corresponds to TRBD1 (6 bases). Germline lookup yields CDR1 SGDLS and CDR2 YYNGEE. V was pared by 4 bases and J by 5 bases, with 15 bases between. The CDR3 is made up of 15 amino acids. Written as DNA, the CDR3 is TGTGCCAGCAGCATAGAGCAGGGGAAAAATGAAAAACTGTTTTTT. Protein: CASSIEQGKNEKLFF.